The next 27 T cell receptor beta chains were all read from a single sample in a study of tissue T cells after allogeneic stem cell transplantation. The time point was: mouse harvest day 7 after allogeneic transplant. Each mouse received 10^7 T-cell-depleted marrow cells plus 10^6 splenic CD5+ T cells by tail vein. TCRdb's copy holds only in-frame clones and misses some; the assay was immunoSEQ multiplex PCR. The table lists approximately 6,900 clones, approximately 50% of them singletons. Sequencing used gut tissue. The receptors derive from a female BALB/c mouse given C57BL/6 T cells with graft-versus-host disease after an allogeneic hematopoietic cell transplant.

This clone has only a few counts. Germline and genes here are mouse. Read data end 1 residue before the CDR3 end; the end is taken from the germline J gene. This rearrangement joins TRBV26 to TRBJ1-3; possibly TRBD1 for D (5 bases). This CDR3 has 14 residues. Germline CDR1 reads KGHPV; CDR2 reads FQNQEV (reference sequence). V shed 2 bases and J shed 1 base, with 6 bases lying between them. CDR3 bases read: TGTGCCAGCAGTCTGCCAGGGTCTGGAAATACGCTCTAT. Its translation is CASSLPGSGNTLY. The whole CDR3 sequence is CASSLPGSGNTLYF.

Of note for this clone: The gene symbols are mouse symbols. Read coverage stops 1 residue before the CDR3 terminus; the germline J gene supplies the remainder. The V call is TRBV29, the J call TRBJ1-1; D unclear. This CDR3 comprises 14 residues. Trimming cost V 3 bases and J 1 base, with 9 bases left between them. Germline V gene data show CDR1 as MSHET and CDR2 as SYDVDS. CDR3 protein: CASSFGQKNTEVFF. The sequenced CDR3 bases are TGTGCTAGCAGTTTTGGGCAGAAAAACACAGAAGTCTTC.

This clone appeared a single time. Gene names are mouse gene names. The DNA ends 1 residue before the CDR3 does, and the rest of the CDR3 is filled in from the germline J gene. This chain connects TRBV26 to TRBJ1-4; 8 bases match TRBD1. Germline V gene data show CDR1 as KGHPV and CDR2 as FQNQEV (reference sequence). V lost 0 bases, J lost 8 bases, and 2 bases stayed unmatched. There are 14 residues in the CDR3. The CDR3 region is CASSLSQGAERLFF. Incomplete CDR3 DNA: TGTGCCAGCAGTCTGTCCCAGGGGGCGGAAAGATTATTT.

With respect to this clone: Gene names refer to mouse genes. Read data end 1 residue before the CDR3 end; the end is taken from the germline J gene. The genes are TRBV26 and TRBJ2-1; D remains ambiguous. Germline lookup yields CDR1 KGHPV and CDR2 FQNQEV (reference sequence). This CDR3 comprises 14 residues. V was pared by 5 bases and J by 0 bases, with 8 bases between. The DNA read from the CDR3 is TGTGCCAGCAGTTTACAGAATAACTATGCTGAGCAGTTC. Translation gives CASSLQNNYAEQF. The complete CDR3 reads CASSLQNNYAEQFF.

This clone has a handful of counts. Genes and germline come from the mouse. The read stops 1 residue short of the end of the CDR3; the missing end is completed from the germline J gene. The genes are TRBV3 and TRBJ2-7, with 10 nucleotides matching TRBD2. Per germline, CDR1 SNHLY and CDR2 FYNGKV (reference sequence). This CDR3 has 14 amino acids. Trimming removed 5 bases from V and 6 bases from J; junction bases left unmatched: 7. Partial CDR3 DNA: TGTGCCAGCAGCGTGGGGGGACTGGGGACTGAACAGTAC. Translating it yields CASSVGGLGTEQY. The full CDR3 sequence reads CASSVGGLGTEQYF.

In the case of this clone: Genes and germline are mouse. The read finishes 1 residue shy of the CDR3 end, and the germline J gene is used to complete it. The gene calls are TRBV3 and TRBJ1-3; 9 bases map to TRBD1. The CDR3 is 15 amino acids. Germline CDR1 is SNHLY and CDR2 is FYNGKV (reference sequence). V lost 6 bases and J lost 1; bases outside the gene matches: 4. The CDR3 spells CASSLTGGSGNTLYF. The sequenced CDR3 bases are TGTGCCAGCAGTCTTACAGGGGGCTCTGGAAATACGCTCTAT.

Comment on this clone: Gene names refer to mouse genes. The CDR3 end lies 1 residue beyond the end of the read and is filled in from the germline J gene. This chain joins TRBV19 and TRBJ2-1; 14 nucleotides line up with TRBD2. CDR3 length: 16 amino acids. Per germline, CDR1 FNHDT and CDR2 SITEND (reference sequence). The junction had 5 bases not matched to a gene; V was cut back by 2 bases and J by 7 bases. The CDR3 region is CASSIGTGGAWAEQFF. The CDR3 DNA, read in part, is TGTGCCAGCAGTATTGGGACTGGGGGGGCGTGGGCTGAGCAGTTC.

In its sample, this clone was seen a few times. Gene names follow the mouse nomenclature. The read terminates 1 residue ahead of where the CDR3 ends, so the germline J gene completes it. The J gene is TRBJ2-4, the V gene TRBV19; maybe TRBD1 (6 bases). Germline-derived CDR1 and CDR2 are FNHDT and SITEND (reference sequence). V lost 0 bases to trimming and J lost 0 bases, with 11 bases between them. The CDR3 consists of 16 residues. Partial CDR3 DNA: TGTGCCAGCAGTATAGCCGGGACACCAAGTCAAAACACCTTGTAC. As protein: CASSIAGTPSQNTLY. The whole CDR3 protein reads CASSIAGTPSQNTLYF.

With respect to this clone: Mouse gene names and germline throughout. The sequenced fragment ends 1 residue before the CDR3 boundary, so the rest is inferred from the germline J gene. The chain combines TRBV15 with TRBJ1-1; D is unclear. Between the trimmed V and J ends, which lost 6 bases and 0 bases, there was a span of 8 bases. This CDR3 contains 13 residues. The germline gives CDR1 SGHND, CDR2 FRSKSL. The part of the CDR3 DNA that was read is TGTGCCAGCAGCCGACAAGCAAACACAGAAGTCTTC. Amino acid sequence: CASSRQANTEVF. In full, the CDR3 reads CASSRQANTEVFF.

As concerns this clone: The gene symbols are mouse symbols. From the germline J gene comes the end of the CDR3, since the read stops 1 residue before it. The rearrangement uses TRBV3 and TRBJ2-1; TRBD2 matches 12 bases. Losses at the gene ends were 5 bases for V and 6 bases for J; bases not matched to a gene: 5. This CDR3 has 15 amino acids. Per germline, CDR1 SNHLY and CDR2 FYNGKV (reference sequence). Partial CDR3 DNA: TGTGCCAGCAGCACGGGACTGGGGGGAGGTGCTGAGCAGTTC. It is translated as CASSTGLGGGAEQF. The full CDR3 protein is CASSTGLGGGAEQFF.

In regard to this clone: The genes are named according to mouse. The CDR3 end is not reached by the read, which stops 1 residue before it; the germline J gene fills it in. The chain joins TRBV13-2 to TRBJ2-7, with D perhaps being TRBD1 or TRBD2 (6 bases each). The CDR3 is 13 residues long. V was trimmed by 0 bases and J by 7 bases, leaving 11 bases between them. Germline CDR1 and CDR2: NNHNN and SYGAGS (reference sequence). The CDR3 region is CASGDAGAEEQYF. The sequenced CDR3 bases are TGTGCCAGCGGTGATGCGGGGGCAGAGGAACAGTAC.

On this clone: The gene names given are mouse names. The CDR3 is cut off 1 residue early in the read; its end comes from the germline J gene. This rearrangement joins TRBV16 to TRBJ2-2; no reliable D call. The CDR3 totals 14 residues. V lost 3 bases, J lost 0 bases, and 5 bases lay in between. Germline lookup yields CDR1 SGHSA and CDR2 FRNQAP. Incomplete CDR3 DNA: TGTGCAAGCAGCTTGACACCAAACACCGGGCAGCTCTAC. Amino acids: CASSLTPNTGQLY. The CDR3 as a whole reads CASSLTPNTGQLYF.

Of note for this clone: Genes here carry mouse names. The read ends 1 residue shy of where the CDR3 ends; the end is completed using the germline J gene. The chain couples TRBV26 to TRBJ1-1; TRBD1 aligns across 7 bases. Per the germline V gene, CDR1 is KGHPV and CDR2 is FQNQEV (reference sequence). The CDR3 runs 14 residues. The V and J ends lost 3 bases and 3 bases, in that order; junction bases with no gene match: 4. The CDR3 DNA, read in part, is TGTGCCAGCAGTCTTTGGCAGGGGGACACAGAAGTCTTC. Protein: CASSLWQGDTEVF. The whole CDR3 is CASSLWQGDTEVFF.

As regards this clone: Gene names are mouse gene names. The read stops 1 residue short of the end of the CDR3; the missing end is completed from the germline J gene. The chain recombines TRBV23 with TRBJ2-3; the table's D call, TRBD1, was not checked against the DNA. CDR3 length: 15 residues. Germline lookup yields CDR1 KGHTA and CDR2 FQNQQP. The sequenced part of the CDR3 DNA is TGCTCCAGCAGTCAAGGACAGGGGGCTTCAGAAACGCTGTAT. It translates to CSSSQGQGASETLY. The whole CDR3 protein reads CSSSQGQGASETLYF. The full variable domain, in which reference TRBV23 and TRBJ2-3 provide the parts outside the CDR3, is DAAVTQKPRYLIKMKGQEAEMKCIPEKGHTAVFWYQQKQSKELKFLIYFQNQQPLDQIDMVKERFSAVCPSSSLCSLGIRTCEAEDSALYLCSSSQGQGASETLYFGSGTRLTVL.

This clone was picked up a small number of times. Mouse germline and gene names are used. The sequenced fragment ends 1 residue before the CDR3 boundary, so the rest is inferred from the germline J gene. The J gene is TRBJ1-2, the V gene TRBV26; no reliable D call. CDR3 size: 14 residues. Germline lookup yields CDR1 KGHPV and CDR2 FQNQEV (reference sequence). Trimming pared 1 base from V and 0 bases from J, leaving 6 bases between. CDR3 loop: CASSLWGANSDYTF. CDR3 DNA (partial): TGTGCCAGCAGTCTGTGGGGTGCAAACTCCGACTACACC.

In this sample, this clone turned up once. All gene names here are mouse names. The read terminates 1 residue before the CDR3 end, so the remaining end is supplied by the germline J gene. This chain uses TRBV2 with TRBJ2-3, with D hard to call. Trimming removed 1 base at V and 1 base at J, with 3 bases between. The germline gives CDR1 LGHNA, CDR2 YSYQKL. The CDR3 loop spans 13 amino acids. The CDR3 DNA, read in part, is TGTGCCAGCAGCCAAGGCGGTGCAGAAACGCTGTAT. Translated: CASSQGGAETLY. The full CDR3 reads CASSQGGAETLYF.

In the case of this clone: Gene labels here are mouse ones. The CDR3 region is CASSLTGFTEVFF. Partial CDR3 DNA: TGTGCCAGCAGTCTGACAGGGTTCACAGAAGTCTTC. V gene TRBV26 combines with J gene TRBJ1-1; a weak D match, TRBD1 (6 bases). The read ends 1 residue before the CDR3 terminus; that terminus is restored from the germline J gene. V lost 2 bases, J lost 4 bases, and 8 bases lay in between. CDR3 length: 13 amino acids. Germline V gives CDR1 KGHPV, CDR2 FQNQEV (reference sequence).

For this clone: Each gene name is a mouse one. Sequencing ends 1 residue short of the CDR3 end; the germline J gene provides the rest. The chain has TRBV12-2 and TRBJ1-6; 8 positions match TRBD1. TRBJ1-6 is given ORF status, its function remaining uncertain. The V gene's germline CDR1 is SGHLS and CDR2 HYDKME. The CDR3 extends over 15 amino acids. J was trimmed by 5 bases and V by 0 bases; bases with no gene match: 2. CDR3 amino acids: CASSLEQGDNSPLYF. Partial CDR3 DNA: TGTGCCAGCTCTCTCGAACAGGGGGATAATTCGCCCCTCTAC.

Comment on this clone: The genes and germline here are from mouse. The CDR3 is cut off 1 residue early in the read; its end comes from the germline J gene. This chain connects TRBV5 to TRBJ1-4, with 10 nucleotides matching TRBD1. Losses at the gene ends were 0 bases for V and 5 bases for J; bases not matched to a gene: 3. The CDR3 is made up of 16 amino acids. Per germline, CDR1 LGHNA and CDR2 YNLKQL (reference sequence). The CDR3 bases that were read are TGTGCCAGCAGCCAAGATCGGGGACAGGGGAACGAAAGATTATTT. Translating gives CASSQDRGQGNERLF. The whole CDR3 is CASSQDRGQGNERLFF.

In the case of this clone: Mouse names are used for the genes. Sequencing ends 1 residue short of the CDR3 end; the germline J gene provides the rest. The rearrangement links TRBV20 to TRBJ1-1; no clear D. CDR1 and CDR2 (germline): GFQATS, STVNSAI. This CDR3 spans 12 amino acids. The germline V and J ends were trimmed by 2 bases and 1 base, with 5 bases remaining between them. The DNA read from the CDR3 is TGTGGTGCTAGGCCCAAAAACACAGAAGTCTTC. The encoded protein is CGARPKNTEVF. Given in full, the CDR3 is CGARPKNTEVFF.

A note on this clone: Gene names follow the mouse nomenclature. The CDR3 DNA, read in part, is TGTGCCAGCAGTCTATCCGGAAATACGCTCTAT. It specifies CASSLSGNTLY. The complete CDR3 protein is CASSLSGNTLYF. This rearrangement joins TRBV26 to TRBJ1-3; D uncertain. Read data end 1 residue before the CDR3 end; the end is taken from the germline J gene. Trimming shortened V by 3 bases and J by 4 bases, and 4 bases separated the two germline ends. Germline CDR1 reads KGHPV; CDR2 reads FQNQEV (reference sequence). The CDR3 extends over 12 amino acids.

This clone was detected a few times. Mouse gene names apply. The CDR3 goes on 1 residue after the read ends, and that part is filled in from the germline J gene. The J gene is TRBJ2-5, the V gene TRBV12-2; maybe TRBD2 (6 bases). This CDR3 has 13 residues. V was cut by 0 bases and J by 3 bases, with 6 bases left in between. CDR1 SGHLS and CDR2 HYDKME come from the germline V gene. The covered CDR3 bases are TGTGCCAGCTCTCTCTGGGGGCAAGACACCCAGTAC. Translated, it gives CASSLWGQDTQY. In full, the CDR3 reads CASSLWGQDTQYF. Full variable domain (remainder filled in from reference TRBV12-2 and TRBJ2-5): NSGVVQSPRYIIKGKGERSILKCIPISGHLSVAWYQQTQGQELKFFIQHYDKMERDKGNLPSRFSVQQFDDYHSEMNMSALELEDSAVYFCASSLWGQDTQYFGPGTRLLVL.

This clone was seen more than once but under ten times. Genes here carry mouse names. From the germline J gene comes the end of the CDR3, since the read stops 1 residue before it. The chain uses TRBV26 and TRBJ2-3; D unresolved. The V gene's germline CDR1 is KGHPV and CDR2 FQNQEV (reference sequence). The CDR3 loop spans 14 amino acids. Deletions cut 0 bases from V and 1 base from J, with 5 bases between. The sequenced part of the CDR3 DNA is TGTGCCAGCAGTCTGTCCCAGCGTGCAGAAACGCTGTAT. Residues: CASSLSQRAETLY. The whole CDR3 sequence reads CASSLSQRAETLYF.

Regarding this clone: The genes and germline here are from mouse. The read ends 1 residue early relative to the CDR3; the germline J gene fills the gap. The chain combines TRBV3 with TRBJ2-7, with 9 bases fitting TRBD1. V was clipped by 1 base and J by 7 bases; unmatched bases: 5. The CDR3 contains 14 residues. From germline, CDR1 is SNHLY and CDR2 FYNGKV (reference sequence). The part of the CDR3 DNA that was read is TGTGCCAGCAGCTTAGAACAGGGGGCGAGGGAACAGTAC. This codes for CASSLEQGAREQY. In full, the CDR3 is CASSLEQGAREQYF. Full variable domain (remainder filled in from reference TRBV3 and TRBJ2-7): GPKVLQIPSHQIIDMGQMVTLNCDPVSNHLYFYWYKQILGQQMEFLVNFYNGKVMEKSKLFKDQFSVERPDGSYFTLKIQPTALEDSAVYFCASSLEQGAREQYFGPGTRLTVL.

This clone was observed a few times. Gene names are the mouse ones. The CDR3 goes on 1 residue after the read ends, and that part is filled in from the germline J gene. This sequence joins TRBV26 and TRBJ1-5; TRBD1 aligns across 9 bases. The germline gives CDR1 KGHPV, CDR2 FQNQEV (reference sequence). Unmatched junction bases numbered 5, after V lost 4 bases and J lost 4 bases. This CDR3 spans 15 amino acids. The CDR3 sequence is CASSPYRGQNQAPLF. CDR3 bases read: TGTGCCAGCAGTCCATACAGGGGGCAGAACCAGGCTCCGCTT.

A note on this clone: Gene names and germline match the mouse. With the read ending 1 residue before the CDR3 end, the germline J gene is used to fill in that end. The rearrangement joins TRBV3 to TRBJ2-7; 9 nucleotides match TRBD2. J gave up 2 bases and V 2 bases, and 1 base lay outside the gene matches. The CDR3 extends over 14 amino acids. Germline values: CDR1 SNHLY, CDR2 FYNGKV (reference sequence). CDR3 region: CASSLSGGAYEQYF. Incomplete CDR3 DNA: TGTGCCAGCAGCTTATCTGGGGGGGCCTATGAACAGTAC.

Concerning this clone itself: The genes are named according to mouse. The read comes to an end 1 residue before the CDR3 does, leaving the germline J gene to fill in the end. The J gene is TRBJ1-2, the V gene TRBV3; no reliable D call. Trimming removed 4 bases at V and 2 bases at J, with 5 bases between. The germline V gene encodes CDR1 SNHLY and CDR2 FYNGKV (reference sequence). The CDR3 consists of 12 residues. Partial CDR3 DNA: TGTGCCAGCAGCTCCCCCAACTCCGACTACACC. Its translation is CASSSPNSDYT. The whole CDR3 protein is CASSSPNSDYTF.